This TCR beta chain was documented in a study of T cell responses to AZD1222 COVID-19 vaccine. Across the whole study: The analysis combined second doses at about 4 or about 12 weeks. Study outcomes and limitations: Clonal diversity was possibly underestimated, and the donors were mostly white British, with more females. CD4 TCRs covered the whole spike, strongest at regions 160-218 and 743-854. Researchers took repertoire samples only after the peak T cell response had come.

Using immunoSEQ multiplex PCR, the repertoire was profiled, and TCRdb retains in-frame clones only, with some absent. The sample consists of some 130,000 clones, approximately 90% of them appearing once. In germline, CDR1 is LGHDT, CDR2 YNNKEL (reference sequence). V dropped 2 bases and J dropped 8 bases, with 9 bases sitting between them. This CDR3 has 12 residues. Points on this clone: The target antigen is unknown.

The receptor was derived from an adult in good health. Sequences were derived from peripheral blood, sampled on day 0 of AZD1222 vaccination. The chain employs TRBV3-1 (or the pseudogene TRBV3-2) and TRBJ1-2; D perhaps matches TRBD1 (5 bases). CDR3 coding DNA: TGTGCCAGCAGCCAACAGGGCTTGGGCTACACCTTC. Translating gives CASSQQGLGYTF.